The source of this TCR beta chain is a study of T cell responses to AZD1222 COVID-19 vaccine. Findings and limits, study-wide: Clonal diversity may have been underestimated in mostly white British donors. A reported finding is that nearly half of spike-specific TCRs target unmutated variant regions. Baseline antibody screening turned up just a handful of seropositive AZD1222 recipients.

Trimming stripped 2 bases from V and 2 bases from J, with 16 bases between. The CDR3 has 16 amino acids. Per the germline V gene, CDR1 is SGHNT and CDR2 is YYREEE (reference sequence). A word on this clone: Its antigen is still unknown.

Timing groups of about 4 and about 12 weeks for second doses were pooled. Profiled with immunoSEQ multiplex PCR; TCRdb holds only in-frame clones, not every one. The sample carries fewer than 150,000 clones, 85% to 95% recorded once. Specimen: peripheral blood, collected 28 days after the second AZD1222 dose. The chain joins TRBV5-4 to TRBJ1-2, with D tentatively TRBD1 (5 bases). The source of this sequence is an adult who received the AZD1222 COVID-19 vaccine. The CDR3 region is CASSFGVGRTNYGYTF. The CDR3 DNA follows: TGTGCCAGCAGCTTTGGTGTGGGACGAACGAACTATGGCTACACCTTC.